This entry lists 17 T cell receptor beta chains sequenced from one sample in a study of blood T cells in healthy people across ages. A J-beta primer mix and a sample-barcoded 5' primer were used in a second PCR of roughly 6 to 11 cycles. TCRdb analysed the 5' RACE reads with MiXCR anew, one entry per CDR3 protein. The repertoire includes approximately 350,000 distinct CDR3 sequences, 45% to 60% of them detected once, and 51% sits in the top ten. The sequencing sample was made of blood. The receptors come from a man aged 60-69 years in good health.

V usage is TRBV20-1 and J usage is TRBJ2-3; the match to TRBD2 covers 10 bases. In germline, CDR1 is DFQATT, CDR2 SNEGSKA (reference sequence). The CDR3 consists of 15 residues. V lost 6 bases to trimming and J lost 3 bases; unmatched junction nucleotides: 9. This CDR3 reads CSATGTSVGTDTQYF. As DNA, the CDR3 is TGCAGTGCGACAGGGACTAGCGTTGGGACAGATACGCAGTATTTT.

This chain uses TRBV7-2 with TRBJ2-5; 8 bases are a match to TRBD1. The DNA end is more similar to TRBJ2-7, so the J call may be wrong. Germline values: CDR1 SGHTA, CDR2 FQGNSA. CDR3 length: 15 amino acids. This CDR3 reads CASRAYPEDRAEQYF. CDR3 sequence (DNA): TGTGCCAGCAGAGCTTATCCCGAGGACAGGGCCGAGCAGTACTTC.

V and J are TRBV11-3 and TRBJ1-1, with D perhaps TRBD1 (6 bases). V dropped 5 bases and J dropped 3 bases, with 10 bases sitting between them. Germline V gene sequence: CDR1 SGHNT, CDR2 YENEEA. The CDR3 contains 13 residues. Written as DNA, the CDR3 is TGTGCCAGCAGCGCCTACAGGGACACTGAAGCTTTCTTT. Its translation: CASSAYRDTEAFF.

This rearrangement joins TRBV29-1 to TRBJ1-2; maybe TRBD1 (6 bases). The V end was cut by 8 bases, the J end by 7 bases, with 17 bases between. Germline CDR1 is SQVTM and CDR2 is ANQGSEA. This CDR3 is built from 12 residues. CDR3 amino acids: CSTGDGGLGYTF. CDR3 coding DNA: TGCAGCACCGGGGACGGGGGGCTTGGCTACACCTTC.

With regard to this clonotype: This may stem from a read error, because a much larger clone lies one nucleotide away. The genes are TRBV29-1 and TRBJ1-1; tentatively, D is TRBD1 (5 bases). Germline CDR1 reads SQVTM; CDR2 reads ANQGSEA. The CDR3 is made up of 12 amino acids. V was trimmed by 4 bases and J by 3 bases, leaving 9 bases between them. The CDR3 sequence: CSVAGGDTEAFF. CDR3 sequence (DNA): TGCAGCGTTGCGGGGGGTGACACTGAAGCTTTCTTT.

This chain uses TRBV6-5 with TRBJ2-7, with a weak D call TRBD1 (6 bases). V was clipped by 4 bases and J by 2 bases, with 15 bases between them. The CDR3 consists of 15 residues. CDR1 and CDR2 from the germline V gene are MNHEY and SVGAGI. The CDR3 DNA sequence: TGTGCCAGCAGTTTACAACCCCCAGGGGCCTACGAGCAGTACTTC. Translated, it gives CASSLQPPGAYEQYF.

J is TRBJ2-7 and V is TRBV4-3; TRBD1 might be the D (6 bases). The CDR3 loop spans 15 amino acids. The germline V gene has CDR1 LGHNA and CDR2 YSLEER. Trimming cost V 0 bases and J 9 bases, with 18 bases left between them. This CDR3 reads CASSQEGSRARGQYF. CDR3 nucleotides: TGCGCCAGCAGCCAAGAAGGATCGAGGGCCAGGGGGCAGTACTTC.

This clonotype occurred a few times. The chain is built from TRBV10-3 and TRBJ2-3; D might be TRBD1 or TRBD2, each matching 5 bases. Per germline, CDR1 ENHRY and CDR2 SYGVKD. The CDR3 has 12 amino acids. Trimming took 9 bases from V and 5 from J, leaving 12 bases between them. The CDR3 sequence: CAMGEYGDTQYF. The CDR3 coding sequence is TGTGCCATGGGGGAGTATGGAGATACGCAGTATTTT.

The J gene is TRBJ2-2, the V gene TRBV20-1, with TRBD1 matching 7 bases. The CDR3 is 14 amino acids. V dropped 2 bases and J dropped 4; count of bases not matched to a gene: 4. Per the germline V gene, CDR1 is DFQATT and CDR2 is SNEGSKA (reference sequence). The CDR3 DNA is TGCAGTGCTAGAAAGGGGGCGTCCACCGGGGAGCTGTTTTTT. This encodes CSARKGASTGELFF.

This rearrangement joins TRBV5-1 to TRBJ2-7, with D tentatively TRBD2 (6 bases). Germline-derived CDR1 and CDR2 are SGHRS and YFSETQ. This CDR3 contains 13 residues. V was trimmed by 4 bases and J by 5 bases, leaving 13 bases between them. CDR3 sequence: CASSQAGFNEQYF. The CDR3 DNA sequence: TGCGCCAGCAGCCAGGCGGGGTTCAACGAGCAGTACTTC.

This clonotype was counted only a few times. J is TRBJ2-7 and V is TRBV28, with D tentatively TRBD2 (6 bases). Germline CDR1 and CDR2: MDHEN and SYDVKM. V was cut by 8 bases and J by 5 bases, with 13 bases left in between. This CDR3 spans 12 amino acids. The CDR3 spells CASRGMVNEQYF. The CDR3, as DNA: TGTGCCAGCCGGGGGATGGTCAACGAGCAGTACTTC.

This clonotype has only a few counts. The chain has TRBV6-4 and TRBJ2-3, with 7 bases matching TRBD2. The V and J ends lost 8 bases and 2 bases, in that order; junction bases with no gene match: 7. The CDR3 covers 14 residues. Germline V gene sequence: CDR1 MRHNA, CDR2 SNTAGT. CDR3 amino acids: CASSRGGTTDTQYF. In nucleotides, the CDR3 is TGTGCCAGCTCACGGGGAGGGACCACAGATACGCAGTATTTT.

Turning to this clonotype: Sequence at one end of the junction differs from germline and may be a read error. This rearrangement joins TRBV6-2 or TRBV6-3 to TRBJ2-7, with 8 nucleotides matching TRBD2. The germline V gene has CDR1 MNHEY and CDR2 SVGEGT. The CDR3 is 14 amino acids. In nucleotides, the CDR3 is TGTGCTAGCAGTGTCAGCGGGAGAGAGGGGGAGCAGTACTTC. Translating it yields CASSVSGREGEQYF.

This clonotype was counted a few times. A much larger clone sits a single nucleotide away, making a read error possible. The rearrangement uses TRBV5-1 and TRBJ2-1, with 13 nucleotides matching TRBD2. The J call is doubtful: the DNA matches TRBJ2-7 better. Germline loops: CDR1 SGHRS, CDR2 YFSETQ. CDR3 size: 15 residues. The CDR3 loop is CASSRTSGGYNEQYF. The CDR3 DNA reads TGCGCCAGCAGCCGGACTAGCGGGGGTTACAATGAGCAGTACTTC.

The V call is TRBV20-1, the J call TRBJ2-1; 7 nucleotides match TRBD1. CDR1 is DFQATT and CDR2 is SNEGSKA in the germline V gene (reference sequence). This CDR3 contains 15 residues. J lost 10 bases, V lost 2 bases, and 14 bases had no gene match. The DNA of the CDR3 is TGCAGTGCTAGATCGAATACAGGGGTGATGTACGAGCAGTTCTTC. Protein sequence: CSARSNTGVMYEQFF.

This chain joins TRBV5-1 and TRBJ2-5; D assignment may be TRBD1 or TRBD2 (7 bases each). V shed 4 bases and J shed 1 base, with 11 bases lying between them. The CDR3 is 14 residues long. CDR1 and CDR2 from the germline V gene are SGHRS and YFSETQ. CDR3 sequence (DNA): TGCGCCAGCAGCAGCGGGACAGCCCAAGAGACCCAGTACTTC. Translation gives CASSSGTAQETQYF.

The gene calls are TRBV2 and TRBJ2-7; D perhaps matches TRBD1 (6 bases). Per germline, CDR1 SNHLY and CDR2 FYNNEI. The CDR3 spans 13 residues. V gave up 5 bases and J gave up 3 bases, with 11 bases separating them. Here the CDR3 DNA reads TGTGCCAGCAGTCGCCGGGACAACTACGAGCAGTACTTC. Protein sequence: CASSRRDNYEQYF.